These T cell receptor beta chains were read from a single sample in a study of human T cells and chemical hapten exposure. Via MiXCR, TCRdb re-called the RACE reads, giving one row per CDR3 protein. The sample shows tens of thousands of distinct CDR3 sequences, roughly an eighth of them seen only once. Sequenced here: whole blood, sampled in connection with sensitization to the hapten diphenylcyclopropenone (DPC). The receptor set was obtained from a man under 40 with alopecia areata. Some clones in this sample may be carry-over from other donors' samples. CDR3s leave out the opening cysteine and the closing phenylalanine or tryptophan. A D gene is named only where the DNA matches it firmly. The size of a clone is reported for some rows only, either as once, few or many, or as a class for expanded clones.

d_call	v_call	j_call	clone_size	cdr3_aa
.	TRBV3-1	TRBJ1-2	few	ASSPDSPYGYT
TRBD1	TRBV13	TRBJ2-3	.	ASSFGDRATDTQY
.	TRBV12-3/TRBV12-4	TRBJ2-7	many	ASSLAPLATTYEQY
TRBD1	TRBV6-1	TRBJ1-6	many	ASRGQNSPLH
TRBD2	TRBV7-2	TRBJ2-1	many	ASSLLVAGDTYNEQF
.	TRBV10-3	TRBJ2-7	few	AISEPGLAYEQY
.	TRBV12-5	TRBJ1-2	.	ASGLDTGPPNYGYT
.	TRBV20-1	TRBJ2-7	.	SAKRRLTSYEQY
.	TRBV11-3	TRBJ2-1	.	ASSISSSYNEQF
.	TRBV7-3	TRBJ1-2	few	ASSLSPTAGYGYT
.	TRBV7-9	TRBJ1-1	.	ASSLNRTLKLF
.	TRBV9	TRBJ2-7	few	ASKGESYEQY
.	TRBV10-3	TRBJ2-7	.	AIMADNYEQY
.	TRBV9	TRBJ2-7	.	ASSLGFEQY
TRBD1	TRBV7-6	TRBJ2-3	many	ASSSGQGAGDTQY
.	TRBV18	TRBJ1-1	.	ASQMDSKNTEAF
.	TRBV20-1	TRBJ2-7	few	SARGQSWEQY
.	TRBV29-1	TRBJ1-1	.	SVGGTEAF